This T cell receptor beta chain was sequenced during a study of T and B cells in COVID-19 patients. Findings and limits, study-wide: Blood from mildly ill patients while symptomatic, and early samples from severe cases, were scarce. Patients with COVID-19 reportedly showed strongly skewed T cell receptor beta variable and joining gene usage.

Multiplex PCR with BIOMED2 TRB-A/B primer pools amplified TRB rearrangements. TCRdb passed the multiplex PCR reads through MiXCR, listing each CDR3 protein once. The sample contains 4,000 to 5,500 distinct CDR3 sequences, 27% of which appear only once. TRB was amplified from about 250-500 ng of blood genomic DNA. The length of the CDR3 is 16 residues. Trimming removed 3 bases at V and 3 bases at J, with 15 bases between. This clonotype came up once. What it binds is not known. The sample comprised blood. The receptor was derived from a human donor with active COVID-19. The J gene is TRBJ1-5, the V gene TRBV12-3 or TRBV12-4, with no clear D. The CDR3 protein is CASSLGSGRPNQPQHF. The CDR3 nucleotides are TGTGCCAGCAGTTTGGGTAGCGGTCGGCCCAATCAGCCCCAGCATTTT.